What follows is one T cell receptor (beta chain) and its context. Its antigen is not identified. For each CDR3 protein, TCRdb gives one entry from its re-call of the 5' RACE reads, without DNA. The ten most abundant clones cover 5% to 6% of a sample with a few hundred thousand distinct CDR3 sequences. The data belong to a study of monozygotic twins with inflammatory bowel disease. Findings of the study overall: With others, IBD patients shared fewer clonotypes than healthy twins did, especially with disease activity.

This CDR3 comprises 12 residues. Germline V CDR1 and CDR2: DFQATT, SNEGSKA (reference sequence). The source is a human donor with ulcerative colitis or Crohn's disease, or a healthy co-twin of an affected twin (not recorded which). Sequenced: blood. The genes are TRBV20-1 and TRBJ1-4. CDR3 region: CSARGPNEKLFF.